A selection of T cell receptor beta chains follows, all from one sample in a study of blood T cell repertoires in COVID-19. Clones were sequenced by immunoSEQ multiplex PCR, and TCRdb holds only the in-frame ones, with some missing. The table records 54,000 or so clones, more than 75% of them present only once. Sequences were obtained from peripheral blood. These receptors all come from a middle-aged man with active COVID-19. The CDR3 runs from the conserved cysteine through the conserved F or W. D genes are given only for firm matches.

TRBJ1-4,TRBV6-5,TRBD1,TGTGCCAGCAGTACCACAGGGGGGTATAATGAAAAACTGTTTTTT,CASSTTGGYNEKLFF
TRBJ1-6,TRBV7-8,NA,TGTGCCAGCAGCTCCTCAGACGGGTGGAATTCACCCCTCCACTTT,CASSSSDGWNSPLHF
TRBJ1-2,TRBV7-9,NA,TGTGCCAGCAGCCCGATGGGGGGGGCAAATGGCTACACCTTC,CASSPMGGANGYTF
TRBJ2-5,TRBV6-2/TRBV6-3,NA,TGTGCCAGCAGCCTATCAGGGGGGCTAGAGACCCAGTACTTC,CASSLSGGLETQYF
TRBJ1-1,TRBV2,TRBD1,TGTGCCAGCAGTCCGGACAGGGGATTCCTTAACACTGAAGCTTTCTTT,CASSPDRGFLNTEAFF
TRBJ1-4,TRBV6-1,TRBD1,TGTGCCAGCAGTGATATCGCAGGGGGCGGTGTTGAAAAACTGTTTTTT,CASSDIAGGGVEKLFF
TRBJ2-5,TRBV28,TRBD1,TGTGCCAGCAGCCAGTTGACAGGGGTATGGGGAGAGACCCAGTACTTC,CASSQLTGVWGETQYF
TRBJ2-7,TRBV29-1,NA,TGCAGCGTCCTAGAGCTCTACGAGCAGTACTTC,CSVLELYEQYF
TRBJ1-2,TRBV28,TRBD1,TGTGCCAGCAGTTACGGACAGGGGAAGAACTATGGCTACACCTTC,CASSYGQGKNYGYTF
TRBJ2-7,TRBV29-1,NA,TGCAGCTTCCAGGGGCAGCTCTCCTACGAGCAGTACTTC,CSFQGQLSYEQYF
TRBJ2-7,TRBV6-5,TRBD1,TGTGCCAGCAGTTCGACAGGGGGAAGCTACGAGCAGTACTTC,CASSSTGGSYEQYF
TRBJ2-2,TRBV4-3,TRBD1,TGCGCCAGCAGCCAGGTGACAGGGACCGGGGAGCTGTTTTTT,CASSQVTGTGELFF
TRBJ2-7,TRBV27,TRBD2,TGTGCCAGCGTTCCCGGACTAGCGGGGACCTCTCGGGAGCAGTACTTC,CASVPGLAGTSREQYF
TRBJ1-2,TRBV19,TRBD1,TGTGCCAGTAGTAGTCCGCCGGGACAGGGAAACTATGGCTACACCTTC,CASSSPPGQGNYGYTF
TRBJ2-5,TRBV7-9,TRBD1,TGTGCCAGCAGCTTAGGGGACAGGAAAAGCCAAGAGACCCAGTACTTC,CASSLGDRKSQETQYF
TRBJ2-5,TRBV5-4,NA,TGTGCCAGCAGCTTGGATTTCGACTCCTCCAAAGAGACCCAGTACTTC,CASSLDFDSSKETQYF
TRBJ1-1,TRBV7-8,NA,TGTGCCAGCAGCCCCTACACTGAAGCTTTCTTT,CASSPYTEAFF
TRBJ1-1,TRBV6-5,TRBD1,TGTGCCAGCAGGACAGGGGTGACCATGAACACTGAAGCTTTCTTT,CASRTGVTMNTEAFF
TRBJ2-3,TRBV28,TRBD2,TGTGCCAGCAGTTTATTCGGCGGGAGGACAGATACGCAGTATTTT,CASSLFGGRTDTQYF
TRBJ2-3,TRBV28,TRBD2,TGTGCCAGCAGTGGCTGGAGCGGGAGCGTCTCGAGGGGTTGGGCGCAGTATTTT,CASSGWSGSVSRGWAQYF
TRBJ2-1,TRBV27,NA,TGTGCCAGCAGCCGAGGAAGCGGGACAATGAAAGAGCCCCTCAATGAGCAGTTCTTC,CASSRGSGTMKEPLNEQFF
TRBJ1-5,TRBV6-5,NA,TGTGCCAGCAGCTCAAGCACAGCTTCCAATCAGCCCCAGCATTTT,CASSSSTASNQPQHF
TRBJ2-7,TRBV7-2,TRBD2,TGTGCCAGCAGCAGGGGACTAGCGGAGGCCTACGAGCAGTACTTC,CASSRGLAEAYEQYF
TRBJ1-1,TRBV7-8,NA,TGTGCCAGCAGCTTAAATAGAATGAACACTGAAGCTTTCTTT,CASSLNRMNTEAFF
TRBJ1-1,TRBV10-3,NA,TGTGCCATCTCCCCAGGAGGGCCGAACACTGAAGCTTTCTTT,CAISPGGPNTEAFF
TRBJ2-7,TRBV6-5,TRBD2,TGTGCCACCCGACTAGCGGGAGGTTCTACGGACGAGCAGTACTTC,CATRLAGGSTDEQYF